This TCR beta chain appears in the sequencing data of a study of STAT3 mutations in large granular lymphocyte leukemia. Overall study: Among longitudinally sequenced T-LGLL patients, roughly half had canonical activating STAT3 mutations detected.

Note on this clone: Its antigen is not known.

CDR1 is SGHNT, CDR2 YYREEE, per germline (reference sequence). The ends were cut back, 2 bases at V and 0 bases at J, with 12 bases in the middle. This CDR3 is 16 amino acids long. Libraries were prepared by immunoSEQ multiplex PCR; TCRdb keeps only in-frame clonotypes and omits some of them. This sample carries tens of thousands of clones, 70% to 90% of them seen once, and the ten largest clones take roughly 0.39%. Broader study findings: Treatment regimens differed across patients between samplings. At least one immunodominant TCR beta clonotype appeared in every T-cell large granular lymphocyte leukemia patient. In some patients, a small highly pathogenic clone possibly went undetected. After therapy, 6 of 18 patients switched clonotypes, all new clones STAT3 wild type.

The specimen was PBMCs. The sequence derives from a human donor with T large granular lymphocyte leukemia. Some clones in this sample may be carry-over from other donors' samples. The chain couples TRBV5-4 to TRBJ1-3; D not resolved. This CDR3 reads CASSFGTAASGNTIYF. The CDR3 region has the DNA TGTGCCAGCAGCTTTGGTACGGCAGCCTCTGGAAACACCATATATTTT.